The following is a T cell receptor beta chain sequence with its context. Its antigen is not known. These data originate in a study of T cells in Graves' hyperthyroidism and ophthalmopathy. Study-wide findings and caveats: The blood repertoire included most of the expanded thyroid clonotypes above 0.001.

J gave up 9 bases and V 4 bases, and 8 bases lay outside the gene matches. CDR1 and CDR2 from the germline V gene are SGHRS and YFSETQ. The CDR3 totals 13 residues. From RNA transcripts, TCR beta CDR3 regions were amplified. The HTBI primer set was used in a first-round RT-PCR of the TCR CDR3. One entry per CDR3 protein results from TCRdb running MiXCR on the multiplex PCR reads. The data hold 45,000 or so distinct CDR3 sequences, with about half observed a single time. This clonotype was sampled from a woman between 50 and 59 years old with Graves' hyperthyroidism. This sequence joins TRBV5-1 and TRBJ1-2; TRBD1 aligns across 8 bases. Material: peripheral blood or thyroid tissue (not recorded which). This CDR3 reads CASSADRVERYTF. DNA of the CDR3: TGCGCCAGCAGCGCGGACAGGGTTGAACGCTACACCTTC.